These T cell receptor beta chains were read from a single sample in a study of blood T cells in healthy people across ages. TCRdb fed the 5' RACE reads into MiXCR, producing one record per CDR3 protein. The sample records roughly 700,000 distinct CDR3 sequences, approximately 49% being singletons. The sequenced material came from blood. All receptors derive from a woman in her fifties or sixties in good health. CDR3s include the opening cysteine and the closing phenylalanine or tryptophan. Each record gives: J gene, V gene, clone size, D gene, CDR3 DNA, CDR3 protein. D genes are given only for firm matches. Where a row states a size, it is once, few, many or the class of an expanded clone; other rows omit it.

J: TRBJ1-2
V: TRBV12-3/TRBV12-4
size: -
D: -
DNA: TGTGCCAGCAGTTTACACGGAACTAACTATGGCTACACCTTC
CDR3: CASSLHGTNYGYTF

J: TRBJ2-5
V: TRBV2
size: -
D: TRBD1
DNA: TGTGCCAGCAGAGGGACAGGGACAGAGAAACAGTACTTC
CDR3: CASRGTGTEKQYF

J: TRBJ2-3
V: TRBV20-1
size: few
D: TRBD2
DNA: TGCAGTGCTAGATCCACTAGCGGAAACACAGATACGCAGTATTTT
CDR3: CSARSTSGNTDTQYF

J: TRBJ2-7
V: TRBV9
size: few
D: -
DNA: TGTGCCAGCAGCGTAGCCCCGACCTACGAGCAGTACTTC
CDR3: CASSVAPTYEQYF

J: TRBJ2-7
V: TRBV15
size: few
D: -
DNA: TGTGCCACCAGCAGAGATTTCGTTTCGGGCGAGCAGTACTTC
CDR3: CATSRDFVSGEQYF

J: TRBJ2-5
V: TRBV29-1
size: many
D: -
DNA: TGCAGCGTCAACACAGGGAAAGAGACCCAGTACTTC
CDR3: CSVNTGKETQYF

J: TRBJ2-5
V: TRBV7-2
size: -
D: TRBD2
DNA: TGTGCCAGCAGCAAAAGCGGGAGGGCGGAAGAGACCCAGTACTTC
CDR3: CASSKSGRAEETQYF

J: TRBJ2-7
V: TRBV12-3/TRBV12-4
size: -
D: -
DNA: TGTGCCAGCGCCAACTTGTACGAGCAGTACTTC
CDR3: CASANLYEQYF

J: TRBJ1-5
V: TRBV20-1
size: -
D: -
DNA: TGCAGTGCCGGAACCCAGTCCAATCAGCCCCAGCATTTT
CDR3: CSAGTQSNQPQHF

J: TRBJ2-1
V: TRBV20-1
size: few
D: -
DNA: TGCAGTGCTAGTAGCTCCCACGTCTCCTACAATGAGCAGTTCTTC
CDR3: CSASSSHVSYNEQFF

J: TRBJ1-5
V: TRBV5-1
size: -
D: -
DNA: TGCGCCAGCAGAGAGGACCTTGGCCAGCCCCAGCATTTT
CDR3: CASREDLGQPQHF

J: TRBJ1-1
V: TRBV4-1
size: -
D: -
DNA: TGCGCCAGCAGCCAAGTTCTGGTATTGATGAACACTGAAGCTTTCTTT
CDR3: CASSQVLVLMNTEAFF

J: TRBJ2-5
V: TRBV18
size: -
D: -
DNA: TGTGCCAGCTCGCGCCTAAGGAGTCCCCAAGAGACCCAGTACTTC
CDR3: CASSRLRSPQETQYF

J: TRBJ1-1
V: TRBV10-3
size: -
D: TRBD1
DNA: TGTGCCATCAGTCCCAGGGGGATCACTGAAGCTTTCTTT
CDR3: CAISPRGITEAFF

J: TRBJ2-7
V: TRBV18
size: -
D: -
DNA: TGTGCCAGCTCACCAGGACAGGACTATACCTACGAGCAGTACTTC
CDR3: CASSPGQDYTYEQYF

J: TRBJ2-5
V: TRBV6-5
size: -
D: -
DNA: TGTGCCAGCAGCCATAGCCCACTCCCAACGCGCGAGACCCAGTACTTC
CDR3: CASSHSPLPTRETQYF

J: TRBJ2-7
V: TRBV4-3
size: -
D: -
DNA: TGCGCCAGCAGCCAAGCCCTGCAGGGAAGAAACGAGCAGTACTTC
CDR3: CASSQALQGRNEQYF

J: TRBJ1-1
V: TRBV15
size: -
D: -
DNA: TGTGTCACCAGCAGGTACAGCGCTCTGATGAACACTGAAGCTTTCTTT
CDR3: CVTSRYSALMNTEAFF

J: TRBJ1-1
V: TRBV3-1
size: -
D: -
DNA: TGTGCCAGCAGCCTACGGGGAGGGCCGAACACTGAAGCTTTCTTT
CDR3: CASSLRGGPNTEAFF

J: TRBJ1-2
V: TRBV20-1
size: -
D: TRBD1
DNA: TGCAGTGCTAGTGGGGACAGTGCTAACTATGGCTACACCTTC
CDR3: CSASGDSANYGYTF

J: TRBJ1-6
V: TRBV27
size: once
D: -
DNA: TGTGCCAGCAGTTTACCGGGGGCGGTTTCACCCCTCCACTTT
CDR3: CASSLPGAVSPLHF

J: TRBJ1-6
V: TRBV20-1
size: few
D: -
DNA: TGCAGTGCTAGTATGGTAGTTGGTTCACCCCTCCACTTT
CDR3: CSASMVVGSPLHF

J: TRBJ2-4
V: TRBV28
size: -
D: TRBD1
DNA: TGTGCCAGCAGTTTGTCCACAGGGGGCGGAATAAACATTCAGTACTTC
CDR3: CASSLSTGGGINIQYF

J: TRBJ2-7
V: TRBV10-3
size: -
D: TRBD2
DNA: TGTGCCATCAGTGATCAGAGGCTAGCGGGAGGCCCCTACGAGCAGTACTTC
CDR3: CAISDQRLAGGPYEQYF

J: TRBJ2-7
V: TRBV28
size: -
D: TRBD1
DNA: TGTGCCAGCAGCCTTTTAAGCCAGGGGGCTTCTTACGAGCAGTACTTC
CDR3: CASSLLSQGASYEQYF

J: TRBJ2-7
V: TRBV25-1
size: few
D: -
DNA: TGTGCCAGCAGTGGGGGCGGGACACCCTCCGAGCAGTACTTC
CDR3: CASSGGGTPSEQYF

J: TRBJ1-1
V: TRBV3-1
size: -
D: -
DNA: TGTGCCAGCAGCCAAGCAGGCAGGGGAGGAGCTTTCTTT
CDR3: CASSQAGRGGAFF

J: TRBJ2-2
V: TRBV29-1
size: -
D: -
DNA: TGCAGCTACGCCGGACAATCGAACACCGGGGAGCTGTTTTTT
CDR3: CSYAGQSNTGELFF

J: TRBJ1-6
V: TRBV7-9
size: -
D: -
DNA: TGTGCCAGCAGCTTGGGAACGGACCCGTATAATTCGCCCCTCCACTTT
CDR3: CASSLGTDPYNSPLHF

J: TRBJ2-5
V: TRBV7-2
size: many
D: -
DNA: TGTGCCAGCAGCTTAAATCGATGGGCCGTAGGGACCCAGTACTTC
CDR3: CASSLNRWAVGTQYF

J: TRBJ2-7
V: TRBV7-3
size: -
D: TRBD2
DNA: TGTGCCAGCAGCTTAAGAGCGGGAGGGGCAAATGAGCAGTACTTC
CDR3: CASSLRAGGANEQYF

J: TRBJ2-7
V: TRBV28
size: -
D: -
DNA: TGTGCCAGCAGTCCGTGGCCACGGGGCTACGAGCAGTACTTC
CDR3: CASSPWPRGYEQYF

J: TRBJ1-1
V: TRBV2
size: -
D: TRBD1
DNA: TGTGCCAGAAGGGGACAGAGGGGGGATGGTGAAGCTTTCTTT
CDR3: CARRGQRGDGEAFF

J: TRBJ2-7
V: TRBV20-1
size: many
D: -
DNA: TGCAGTGCTAGGCCCCTCTCCTACGAGCAGTACTTC
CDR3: CSARPLSYEQYF

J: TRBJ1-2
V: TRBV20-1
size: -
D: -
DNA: TGCAGGGGGGGAGGGGCTAACTATGGCTACACCTTC
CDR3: CRGGGANYGYTF

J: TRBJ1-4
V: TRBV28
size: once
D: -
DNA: TGTGCCAGCAGTTTGTTGGGCAGTAGTAATGAAAAACTGTTTTTT
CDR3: CASSLLGSSNEKLFF

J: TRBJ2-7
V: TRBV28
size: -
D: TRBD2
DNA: TGTGCCAGCAGCCAACTAGCGGACTCCTACGAGCAGTACTTC
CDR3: CASSQLADSYEQYF

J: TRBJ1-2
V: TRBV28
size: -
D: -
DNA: TGTGCCAGCATTACCCCCAGGGTTGGTGGCTACACCTTC
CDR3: CASITPRVGGYTF

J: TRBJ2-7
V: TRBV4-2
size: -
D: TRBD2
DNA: TGTGCCAGCAGCCCATCAGCGGCTAGCGGGAGCGTCAACGAGCAGTACTTC
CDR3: CASSPSAASGSVNEQYF

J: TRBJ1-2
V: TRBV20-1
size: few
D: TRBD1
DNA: TGCAGTGCCTATGACAGGGAAGCTAACTATGGCTACACCTTC
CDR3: CSAYDREANYGYTF

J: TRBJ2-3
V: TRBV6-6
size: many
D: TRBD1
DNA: TGTGCCAGCAGCCCCGGGACAGGGTGGACAGATACGCAGTATTTT
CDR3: CASSPGTGWTDTQYF

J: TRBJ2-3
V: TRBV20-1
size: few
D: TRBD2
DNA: TGCAGTGCTAGAGATCGGCGGGAGAGCACAGATACGCAGTATTTT
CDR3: CSARDRRESTDTQYF

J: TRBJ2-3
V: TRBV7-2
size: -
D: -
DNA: TGTGCCAGCAGTCGACACTCAACCCTGGCAGATACGCAGTATTTT
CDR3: CASSRHSTLADTQYF

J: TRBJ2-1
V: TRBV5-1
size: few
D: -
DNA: TGCGCCTCACATGACCCGAGCTCCTACAATGAGCAGTTCTTC
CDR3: CASHDPSSYNEQFF

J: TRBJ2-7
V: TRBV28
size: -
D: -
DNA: TGTGCCAGCAGTTCGAAGTACAGGGGGAGGGAGCGCGAGCAGTACTTC
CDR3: CASSSKYRGREREQYF

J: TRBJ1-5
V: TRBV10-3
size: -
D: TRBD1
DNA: TGTGCCATCAGCGATGGACAGGGGAGCAATCAGCCCCAGCATTTT
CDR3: CAISDGQGSNQPQHF

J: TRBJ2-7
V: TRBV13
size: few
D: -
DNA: TGTGCCAGCAGCTTAGGAGGGGCAGGCTACGAGCAGTACTTC
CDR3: CASSLGGAGYEQYF

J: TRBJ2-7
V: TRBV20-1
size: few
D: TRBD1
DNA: TGCAGTGCTGCAGGGGGCTCCTACGAGCAGTACTTC
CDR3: CSAAGGSYEQYF

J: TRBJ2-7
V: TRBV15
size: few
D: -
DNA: TGTGCCACCAGCGGAGGGGACACCTACGAGCAGTACTTC
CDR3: CATSGGDTYEQYF